In its sample, the clone carrying this T cell receptor beta chain was seen once. Germline values: CDR1 LGHNA, CDR2 YNFKEQ. V was clipped by 1 base and J by 2 bases; unmatched bases: 4. The CDR3 totals 15 residues. This entry belongs to a study of shared clonotypes between healthy human individuals. Sequenced by immunoSEQ multiplex PCR; TCRdb stores in-frame clones only, minus some. The sample has about 820,000 clones, almost 95% seen once. CD45RO-negative cells were positively selected for CCR7, leaving out terminally differentiated effector memory CD45RA+ cells. This receptor was obtained from a man under 40 in good health. The sample consisted of naive CD8+ T cells sorted from blood. The V and J genes are TRBV4-2 and TRBJ2-7; 8 bases align to TRBD2. For the CDR3, the DNA is TGTGCCAGCAGCCAAGGCCTAGCGGGTACCTACGAGCAGTACTTC. Its protein is CASSQGLAGTYEQYF.